This TCR beta chain was recovered during a study of T cell responses to AZD1222 COVID-19 vaccine (dated by TCRdb to 2020 to 2022). For the wider study: A total of over 230 trial participants underwent TCR sequencing, of whom 200 to 220 received two doses of AZD1222 and about 25 received two doses of the MenACWY control vaccine. Trial participants were enrolled by age into 18-55, 56-69 and 70-plus year subgroups, with roughly 150, 30 and 60 TCR-sequenced participants respectively.

The time point label, read with the paper, signifies: about 28 days (+/-7) after the second vaccine dose. Because spike-specific TCR depth and breadth did not differ between the two schedules, AZD1222 recipients who got a second dose at roughly 4 weeks were pooled with those who got a second dose at roughly 12 weeks. The vaccinee samples were drawn from two UK trials, COV001 and COV002, one of which was a single-blind randomized controlled phase 2/3 trial testing AZD1222 (ChAdOx1 nCoV-19) in healthy adults. For TCRbeta chain sequencing, PBMC samples from trial participants were taken at day 0 and at day 28 after the second dose. Results the study describes overall, beyond this receptor: Nearly half of unique spike-specific TCRs reportedly recognized epitopes outside regions mutated in the B.1.351 and B.1.1.7 variants. Vaccine-associated CD4 TCRs spanned the whole spike protein, with dominant responses in regions 160-218 and 743-854. Because no day 14 peak-response samples were available, the repertoires could be characterized only after the peak T cell response. Participants were mostly white British, with more females than males. The authors suggested clonal diversity may have been underestimated. The 56-69-year group was small, and its depth increase did not reach significance, likely because of low power. After two AZD1222 doses, spike-specific TCR breadth and depth were significantly higher than at day 0 and than in MenACWY recipients. Conclusions about previously exposed vaccinees are limited because only a handful of AZD1222 recipients were SARS-CoV-2 seropositive at baseline.

The CDR3 runs 14 amino acids, cysteine and phenylalanine included. The only DNA kept is the CDR3, 42 bases in frame from the first base. Trimming removed 2 bases from V and 1 base from J, leaving 3 bases between the germline ends. CDR1 and CDR2, looked up from the germline V gene, are MDHEN and SYDVKM. Of note for this clone: Its antigen is not yet known. Base-call qualities are not available, and no considerably larger clone is one nucleotide away.

The CDR3 regions of human TCRbeta chains were analyzed by immunosequencing. In the paper's pipeline: Repertoire TCRs were checked for matches against a reference library of SARS-CoV-2-specific TCRs that had been generated using the MIRA antigen-specificity platform. Breadth meant the fraction of unique TCRs that were SARS-CoV-2-associated, whereas depth meant the fraction of total T cells that were SARS-CoV-2-associated. Each spike-specific TCR was assigned to its reactive spike region and to a CD4 or CD8 class using the MIRA data. Log10-transformed breadth and depth values were compared by one-way ANOVA with Sidak's multiple comparisons tests. In its TCRdb copy, this immuneACCESS table keeps in-frame sequences only and misses some clones. Where compared with another copy, unresolved V genes explain less than half of these, and the others have no known cause. For V, J and clone size, that table is used; D and trimming come from the DNA. In this sample the table shows 120,000 to 150,000 clones, roughly 87% of which occur a single time. In total, the top ten clones hold 1.5% to 2% of the sample.

This sequence uses TRBV28 and TRBJ1-6; the D gene remains uncertain. This receptor was identified in an adult who received the AZD1222 COVID-19 vaccine. The material was peripheral blood, obtained 28 days after the second AZD1222 dose. The CDR3 region reads CASSLGSYNSPLHF. The DNA sequence follows: TGTGCCAGCAGTTTAGGTTCCTATAATTCACCCCTCCACTTT.